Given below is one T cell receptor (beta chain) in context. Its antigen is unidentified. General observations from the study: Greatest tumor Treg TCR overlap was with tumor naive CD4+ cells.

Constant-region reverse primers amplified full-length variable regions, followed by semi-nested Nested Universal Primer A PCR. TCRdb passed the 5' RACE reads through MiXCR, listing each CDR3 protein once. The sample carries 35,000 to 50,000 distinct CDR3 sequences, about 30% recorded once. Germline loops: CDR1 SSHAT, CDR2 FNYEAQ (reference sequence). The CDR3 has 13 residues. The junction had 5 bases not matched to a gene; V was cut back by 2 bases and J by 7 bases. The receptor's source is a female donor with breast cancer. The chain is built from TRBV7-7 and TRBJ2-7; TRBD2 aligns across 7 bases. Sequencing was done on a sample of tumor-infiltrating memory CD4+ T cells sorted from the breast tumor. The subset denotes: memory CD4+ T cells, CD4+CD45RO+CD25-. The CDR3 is CASSLRAGVEQYF. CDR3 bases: TGTGCCAGCAGCTTAAGGGCGGGAGTTGAGCAGTACTTC.